This entry lists 14 T cell receptor beta chains sequenced from one sample in a study of T-cell memory formation after mild COVID-19. One entry per CDR3 protein results from TCRdb running MiXCR on the 5' RACE reads. The table records about 350,000 distinct CDR3 sequences, 20% to 25% of them present only once. The sample consisted of PBMCs or a T cell subset sorted from them (not recorded which). The origin of the receptors is a man aged 18-30 years who had mild COVID-19 (a few samples of this study predate the infection). Cell type and time point are not known.

V and J are TRBV7-9 and TRBJ1-3; D remains ambiguous. The CDR3 covers 15 residues. The V end was cut by 5 bases, the J end by 0 bases, with 11 bases between. The germline gives CDR1 SEHNR, CDR2 FQNEAQ (reference sequence). CDR3 protein: CASSPAAFSGNTIYF. As DNA, the CDR3 is TGTGCCAGCAGCCCAGCAGCCTTCTCTGGAAACACCATATATTTT. Based on the CDR3 plus reference TRBV7-9 and TRBJ1-3, the full variable domain is DTGVSQNPRHKITKRGQNVTFRCDPISEHNRLYWYRQTLGQGPEFLTYFQNEAQLEKSRLLSDRFSAERPKGSFSTLEIQRTEQGDSAMYLCASSPAAFSGNTIYFGEGSWLTVV.

This clonotype appeared many times. The chain is built from TRBV18 and TRBJ2-1, with 10 bases that match TRBD2. CDR1 is KGHSH, CDR2 LQKENI, per germline. The CDR3 extends over 15 amino acids. Trimming took 2 bases from V and 2 from J; bases not matched to a gene: 0. CDR3 DNA: TGTGCCAGCTCACCAAGCGGGGGGGCCTACAATGAGCAGTTCTTC. As protein: CASSPSGGAYNEQFF.

The sample holds a few counts of this clonotype. The rearrangement links TRBV5-5 to TRBJ2-7, with D tentatively TRBD1 (6 bases). The germline V and J ends were trimmed by 4 bases and 2 bases, with 16 bases remaining between them. Germline CDR1 and CDR2: SGHKS and YYEKEE (reference sequence). The CDR3 has 15 residues. DNA for the CDR3: TGTGCCAGCAGCCCAGGCCCGAGACAGGCCTACGAGCAGTACTTC. Translated: CASSPGPRQAYEQYF.

This clonotype was seen a few times. The chain carries TRBV4-1 and TRBJ1-2; no reliable D call. This CDR3 spans 14 amino acids. The germline CDR1 and CDR2 sequences are MGHRA and YSYEKL. Trimming left V 0 bases short and J 1 base short, with 6 bases between. The CDR3 region is CASSQDVVNYGYTF. Here the CDR3 DNA reads TGCGCCAGCAGCCAAGATGTAGTTAACTATGGCTACACCTTC.

The sample holds a few counts of this clonotype. J is TRBJ2-3 and V is TRBV20-1; TRBD1 matches at 7 bases. CDR1 and CDR2 (germline): DFQATT, SNEGSKA (reference sequence). The V segment lost 1 base and the J segment 0 bases; nucleotides outside the gene matches: 10. The CDR3 is made up of 17 amino acids. The CDR3 nucleotides read TGCAGTGCTAGAGCCCCACTTGGGACAGCTAGCACAGATACGCAGTATTTT. Its protein product is CSARAPLGTASTDTQYF.

This clonotype turned up a few times. The chain recombines TRBV6-6 with TRBJ1-3, with a tentative D call TRBD1 (6 bases). This CDR3 is 16 amino acids long. In germline, CDR1 is MNHNY, CDR2 SVGAGI (reference sequence). V lost 6 bases and J 10 bases, leaving 25 bases between the germline ends. The CDR3 DNA is TGTGCCAGCAGCGCGACGGACAGACGGCGAATAGTGACCATATATTTT. It yields the protein CASSATDRRRIVTIYF.

This clonotype has a handful of counts. This chain links TRBV29-1 with TRBJ2-1, with unresolved D. Trimming stripped 4 bases from V and 9 bases from J, with 7 bases between. Germline V lookup: CDR1 SQVTM, CDR2 ANQGSEA. The CDR3 runs to 10 residues. CDR3 in DNA: TGCAGCGTTGCGTGGGGTGAGCAGTTCTTC. Protein product: CSVAWGEQFF.

This clonotype was detected a few times. The chain combines TRBV9 with TRBJ1-6, with TRBD1 matching 7 bases. V lost 0 bases to trimming and J lost 10 bases; unmatched junction nucleotides: 13. CDR1 and CDR2 (germline): SGDLS, YYNGEE. The CDR3 has 17 residues. The CDR3 sequence: CASSVDVTGKGGSPLHF. The CDR3 nucleotides read TGTGCCAGCAGCGTAGATGTGACAGGGAAGGGAGGATCACCCCTCCACTTT. The entire variable domain, with the rest obtained from reference TRBV9 and TRBJ1-6, is as follows: DSGVTQTPKHLITATGQRVTLRCSPRSGDLSVYWYQQSLDQGLQFLIQYYNGEERAKGNILERFSAQQFPDLHSELNLSSLELGDSALYFCASSVDVTGKGGSPLHFGNGTRLTVT.

This sequence joins TRBV21-1 and TRBJ2-5; the DNA was not used to check the table's D call, TRBD1. TRBV21-1 is an annotated pseudogene. The CDR3 runs 15 residues. CDR3 sequence reads: CASSSLGTGKETQYF. The CDR3 DNA is TGTGCCAGCAGCAGTCTGGGGACGGGGAAGGAGACCCAGTACTTC.

The chain has TRBV4-1 and TRBJ1-2; D unresolved. The V gene's germline CDR1 is MGHRA and CDR2 YSYEKL. This CDR3 spans 17 amino acids. V was trimmed by 1 base and J by 0 bases, leaving 15 bases between them. The CDR3: CASSQASERTTNYGYTF. For the CDR3, the DNA is TGCGCCAGCAGCCAAGCCTCCGAACGCACTACTAACTATGGCTACACCTTC.

The V call is TRBV12-3 or TRBV12-4, the J call TRBJ2-1; D perhaps matches TRBD1 (5 bases). The CDR3 is 15 amino acids. Trimming left V 6 bases short and J 7 bases short, with 19 bases between. Here the CDR3 reads CASRPPIGVWNEQFF. The CDR3 DNA reads as TGTGCCAGCAGGCCCCCCATAGGGGTTTGGAATGAGCAGTTCTTC.

Details on this clonotype: The germline gene is not matched at one end of the junction; a read error may be the cause. This sequence joins TRBV7-8 and TRBJ2-2; TRBD2 matches 8 bases. The germline gives CDR1 SGHVS, CDR2 FQNEAQ. The CDR3 length is 18 residues. The CDR3: CASTLKPGGAVNTGELFF. DNA of the CDR3: TGTGCCAGCACCTTAAAACCCGGGGGGGCTGTAAACACCGGGGAGCTGTTTTTT.

V usage is TRBV7-2 and J usage is TRBJ2-1; 10 nucleotides align to TRBD2. With V trimmed by 3 bases and J by 6 bases, 8 bases remained unmatched. The CDR3 length is 16 residues. Germline loops: CDR1 SGHTA, CDR2 FQGNSA. In nucleotides, the CDR3 is TGTGCCAGCAGCTTGGGCCGGTCTAGCGGGAGCAATGAGCAGTTCTTC. Amino acids: CASSLGRSSGSNEQFF. The complete variable domain, with remaining parts taken from reference TRBV7-2 and TRBJ2-1, reads GAGVSQSPSNKVTEKGKDVELRCDPISGHTALYWYRQSLGQGLEFLIYFQGNSAPDKSGLPSDRFSAERTGGSVSTLTIQRTQQEDSAVYLCASSLGRSSGSNEQFFGPGTRLTVL.

The chain uses TRBV6-2 or TRBV6-3 and TRBJ2-3; D is unresolved. The CDR3 extends over 15 amino acids. V lost 7 bases and J lost 4, with 18 bases in between. Germline CDR1 and CDR2: MNHEY and SVGEGT. The CDR3 protein is CASKQPHSGADTQYF. In DNA form, the CDR3 reads TGTGCCAGCAAGCAGCCCCACTCTGGCGCAGATACGCAGTATTTT.